The 2 T cell receptor beta chains below all came from one sample that was sequenced in a study of cytomegalovirus exposure and HLA in healthy donors. PCR employed 60 Vbeta and 13 Jbeta primers. Method: immunoSEQ multiplex PCR; TCRdb's copy keeps in-frame clones and lacks some. Its listing shows approximately 120,000 clones. Source material: PBMCs. These TCRs come from a man aged 35 to 55 in good health and CMV-seronegative.

V usage is TRBV7-3 and J usage is TRBJ2-1; D unclear. Per germline, CDR1 SGHTA and CDR2 FQGTGA. The CDR3 length is 16 residues. With 2 bases removed from V and 0 bases from J, the gap between germline ends came to 11 bases. The CDR3 DNA is TGTGCCAGCAGCTTAGATCCGGTTGCCTCCTACAATGAGCAGTTCTTC. Its protein is CASSLDPVASYNEQFF.

As DNA, the CDR3 is TGTGCCAGCAGCCCTGCCGGGGGGCTCCAGCATTTT. Protein product: CASSPAGGLQHF. The chain uses TRBV28 and TRBJ1-5; tentative D call: TRBD1 (6 bases). V was trimmed by 6 bases and J by 12 bases, leaving 15 bases between them. The germline V gene encodes CDR1 MDHEN and CDR2 SYDVKM. This CDR3 spans 12 amino acids.